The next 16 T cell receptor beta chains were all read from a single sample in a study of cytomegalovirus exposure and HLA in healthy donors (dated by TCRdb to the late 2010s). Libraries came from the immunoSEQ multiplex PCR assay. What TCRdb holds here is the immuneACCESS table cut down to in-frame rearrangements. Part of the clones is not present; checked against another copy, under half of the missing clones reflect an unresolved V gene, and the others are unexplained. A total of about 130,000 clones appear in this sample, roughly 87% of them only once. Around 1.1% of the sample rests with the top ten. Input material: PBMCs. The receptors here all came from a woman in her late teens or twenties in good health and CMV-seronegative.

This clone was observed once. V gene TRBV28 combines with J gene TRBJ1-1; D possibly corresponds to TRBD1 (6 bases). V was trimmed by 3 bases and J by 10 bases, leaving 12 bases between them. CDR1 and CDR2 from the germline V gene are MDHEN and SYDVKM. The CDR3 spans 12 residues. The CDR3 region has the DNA TGTGCCAGCAGTTTCCCGGACAGTGGAGCTTTCTTT. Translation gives CASSFPDSGAFF.

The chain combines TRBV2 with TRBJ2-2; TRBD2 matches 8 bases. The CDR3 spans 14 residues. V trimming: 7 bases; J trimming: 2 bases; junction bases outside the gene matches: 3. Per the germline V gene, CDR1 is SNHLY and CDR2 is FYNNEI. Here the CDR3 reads CASIAGPNTGELFF. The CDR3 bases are TGTGCCAGCATAGCGGGACCAAACACCGGGGAGCTGTTTTTT.

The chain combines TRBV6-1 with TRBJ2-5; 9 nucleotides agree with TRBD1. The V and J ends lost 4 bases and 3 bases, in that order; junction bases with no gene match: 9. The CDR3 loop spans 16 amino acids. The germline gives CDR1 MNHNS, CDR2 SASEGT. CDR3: CASSGGQGTWEETQYF. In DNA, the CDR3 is TGTGCCAGCAGTGGAGGACAGGGGACCTGGGAAGAGACCCAGTACTTC.

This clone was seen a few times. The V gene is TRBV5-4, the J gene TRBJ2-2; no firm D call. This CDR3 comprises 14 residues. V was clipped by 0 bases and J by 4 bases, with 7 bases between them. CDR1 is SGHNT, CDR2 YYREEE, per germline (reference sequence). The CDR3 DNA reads TGTGCCAGCAGCTTGGACTTTACCACCGGGGAGCTGTTTTTT. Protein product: CASSLDFTTGELFF.

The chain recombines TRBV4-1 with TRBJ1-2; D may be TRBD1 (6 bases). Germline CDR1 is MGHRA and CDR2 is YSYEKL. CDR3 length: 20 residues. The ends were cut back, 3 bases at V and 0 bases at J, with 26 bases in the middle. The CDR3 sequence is CASSHHKVPLGQRANYGYTF. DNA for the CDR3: TGCGCCAGCAGCCATCATAAAGTTCCCCTCGGACAGAGAGCTAACTATGGCTACACCTTC.

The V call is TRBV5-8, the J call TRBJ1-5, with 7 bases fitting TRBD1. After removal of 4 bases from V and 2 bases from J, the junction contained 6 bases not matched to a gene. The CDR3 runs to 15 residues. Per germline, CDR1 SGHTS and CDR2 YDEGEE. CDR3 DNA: TGTGCCAGCAGCCGAGGACAGGTTGGCAATCAGCCCCAGCATTTT. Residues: CASSRGQVGNQPQHF.

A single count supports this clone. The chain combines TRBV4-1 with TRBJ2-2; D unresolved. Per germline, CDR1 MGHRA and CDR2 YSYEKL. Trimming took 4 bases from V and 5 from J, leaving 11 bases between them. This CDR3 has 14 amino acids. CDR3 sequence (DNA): TGCGCCAGCAGCCCTCTCGGGTCAACCGGGGAGCTGTTTTTT. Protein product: CASSPLGSTGELFF.

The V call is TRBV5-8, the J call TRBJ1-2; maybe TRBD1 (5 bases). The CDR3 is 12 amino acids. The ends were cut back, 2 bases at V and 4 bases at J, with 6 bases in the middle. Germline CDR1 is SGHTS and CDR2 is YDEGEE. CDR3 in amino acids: CASSFGAYGYTF. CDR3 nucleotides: TGTGCCAGCAGCTTTGGGGCCTATGGCTACACCTTC.

The CDR3 nucleotides are TGTGCCAGCAGCCCGGTGCTTCCCCTCGACAGGGCGGAGGGCTACACCTTC. It codes for CASSPVLPLDRAEGYTF. The chain uses TRBV7-9 and TRBJ1-2, with 7 positions matching TRBD1. Looked up from germline, CDR1 is SEHNR and CDR2 is FQNEAQ (reference sequence). Germline trimming cut 5 bases from V and 8 bases from J; bases unmatched to any gene: 20. This CDR3 comprises 17 residues. Full variable domain (missing parts from reference TRBV7-9 and TRBJ1-2): DTGVSQNPRHKITKRGQNVTFRCDPISEHNRLYWYRQTLGQGPEFLTYFQNEAQLEKSRLLSDRFSAERPKGSFSTLEIQRTEQGDSAMYLCASSPVLPLDRAEGYTFGSGTRLTVV.

As DNA, the CDR3 is TGTGCCAGCGGAGGAGTAAGCACAGATACGCAGTATTTT. Its protein is CASGGVSTDTQYF. The chain carries TRBV7-2 and TRBJ2-3, with a tentative D call TRBD2 (5 bases). Germline V CDR1 and CDR2: SGHTA, FQGNSA. The CDR3 sequence is 13 residues long. Trimming took 8 bases from V and 0 from J, leaving 9 bases between them.

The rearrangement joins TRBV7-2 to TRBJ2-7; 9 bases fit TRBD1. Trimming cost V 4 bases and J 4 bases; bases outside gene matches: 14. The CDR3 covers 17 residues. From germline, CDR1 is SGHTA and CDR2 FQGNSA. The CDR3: CASSYTKKTGGLYEQYF. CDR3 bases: TGTGCCAGCAGCTACACAAAAAAGACAGGGGGGCTATACGAGCAGTACTTC.

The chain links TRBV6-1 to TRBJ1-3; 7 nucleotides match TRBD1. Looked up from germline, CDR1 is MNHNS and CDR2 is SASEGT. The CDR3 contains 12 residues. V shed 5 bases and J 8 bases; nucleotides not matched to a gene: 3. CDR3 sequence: CASSRQGHTIYF. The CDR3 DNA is TGTGCCAGCAGTCGACAGGGACACACCATATATTTT.

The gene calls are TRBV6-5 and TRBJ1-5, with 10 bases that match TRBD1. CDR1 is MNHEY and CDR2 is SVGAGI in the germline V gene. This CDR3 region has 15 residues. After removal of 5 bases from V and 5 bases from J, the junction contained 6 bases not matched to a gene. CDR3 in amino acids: CASSRQGAFHQPQHF. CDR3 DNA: TGTGCCAGCAGTAGACAGGGGGCATTTCATCAGCCCCAGCATTTT.

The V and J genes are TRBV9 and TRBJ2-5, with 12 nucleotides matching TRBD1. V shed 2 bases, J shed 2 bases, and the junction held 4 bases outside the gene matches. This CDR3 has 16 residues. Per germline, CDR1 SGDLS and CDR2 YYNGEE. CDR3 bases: TGTGCCAGCAGCGTTGGGACAGGGGGCTCGCAAGAGACCCAGTACTTC. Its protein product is CASSVGTGGSQETQYF.

Written as DNA, the CDR3 is TGTGCCACCGCCCCCCGGGGTAACTATGGCTACACCTTC. Residues: CATAPRGNYGYTF. This chain uses TRBV19 with TRBJ1-2; no clear D. With 10 bases removed from V and 1 base from J, the gap between germline ends came to 13 bases. The CDR3 runs to 13 residues. Germline CDR1 and CDR2: LNHDA and SQIVND (reference sequence).

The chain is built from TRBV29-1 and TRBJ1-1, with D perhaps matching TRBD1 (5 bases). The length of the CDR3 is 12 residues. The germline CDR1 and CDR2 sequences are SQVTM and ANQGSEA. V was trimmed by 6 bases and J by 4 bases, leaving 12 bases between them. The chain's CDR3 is CSVGTGVTEAFF. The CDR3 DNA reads TGCAGCGTCGGGACGGGGGTCACTGAAGCTTTCTTT.